The subject of this entry is one TCR beta chain. No antigen is known for it. This entry belongs to a study of post-analysis software for immune sequencing data. Broader study findings: Higher frequency in patients than in controls was seen for roughly 5 TRBV segments, with TRBV5-6, TRBV5-1 and TRBV20-1 among them. Controls significantly exceeded multiple sclerosis patients in normalized Chao1 diversity.

Sequencing libraries made from TCR beta cDNA carried unique molecular identifiers. Around 500,000 cDNA molecules were recovered from an input of roughly 0.85 to 10 million T cells. TCRdb independently ran MiXCR on the PCR reads; one entry per CDR3 protein. The repertoire has some 690,000 distinct CDR3 sequences, 59% of them found once; the top ten carry around 11%. This CDR3 region has 14 residues. With 5 bases removed from V and 5 bases from J, the gap between germline ends came to 15 bases. Germline CDR1 and CDR2: SGHVS and FQNEAQ. The source material was blood. This sequence originates from a girl aged 2 to 9 with multiple sclerosis. The rearrangement uses TRBV7-8 and TRBJ2-5; weak D call: TRBD2 (6 bases). The CDR3 nucleotides are TGTGCCAGCAGCACCCCTCGGAGGGAGGAGACCCAGTACTTC. This translates into CASSTPRREETQYF.